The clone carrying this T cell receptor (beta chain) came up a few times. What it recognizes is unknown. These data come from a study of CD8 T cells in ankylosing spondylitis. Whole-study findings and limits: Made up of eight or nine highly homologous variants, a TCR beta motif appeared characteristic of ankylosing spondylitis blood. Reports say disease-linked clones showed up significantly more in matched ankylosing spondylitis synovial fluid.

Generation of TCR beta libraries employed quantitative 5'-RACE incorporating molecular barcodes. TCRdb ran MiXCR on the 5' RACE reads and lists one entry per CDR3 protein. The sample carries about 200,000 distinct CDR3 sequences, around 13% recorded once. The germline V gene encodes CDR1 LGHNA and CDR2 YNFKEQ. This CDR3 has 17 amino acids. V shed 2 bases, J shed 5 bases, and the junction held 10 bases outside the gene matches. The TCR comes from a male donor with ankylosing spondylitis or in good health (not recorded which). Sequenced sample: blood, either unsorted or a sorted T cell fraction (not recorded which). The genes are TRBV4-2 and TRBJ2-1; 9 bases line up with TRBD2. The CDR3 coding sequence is TGTGCCAGCAGCCAATATACTTCGGCGGGGGGGCACAATGAGCAGTTCTTC. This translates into CASSQYTSAGGHNEQFF.